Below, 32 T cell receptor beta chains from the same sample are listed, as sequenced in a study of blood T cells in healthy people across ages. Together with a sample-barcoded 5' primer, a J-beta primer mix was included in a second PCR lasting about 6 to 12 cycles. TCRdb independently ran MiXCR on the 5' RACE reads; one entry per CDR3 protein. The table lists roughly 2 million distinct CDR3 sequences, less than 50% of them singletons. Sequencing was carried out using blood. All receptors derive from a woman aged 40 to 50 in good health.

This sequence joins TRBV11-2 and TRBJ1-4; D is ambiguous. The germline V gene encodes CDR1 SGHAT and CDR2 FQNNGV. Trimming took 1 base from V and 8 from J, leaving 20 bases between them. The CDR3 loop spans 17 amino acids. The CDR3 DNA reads TGTGCCAGCAGCTTAGCCCCCCCCGAGAGAGGAGGAGAAAAACTGTTTTTT. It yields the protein CASSLAPPERGGEKLFF.

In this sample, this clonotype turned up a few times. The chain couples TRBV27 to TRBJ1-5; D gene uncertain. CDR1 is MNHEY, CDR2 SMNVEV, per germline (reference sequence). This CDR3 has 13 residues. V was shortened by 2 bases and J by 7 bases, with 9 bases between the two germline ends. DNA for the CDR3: TGTGCCAGCAGTTTAAATTCGTACCAGCCCCAGCATTTT. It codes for CASSLNSYQPQHF.

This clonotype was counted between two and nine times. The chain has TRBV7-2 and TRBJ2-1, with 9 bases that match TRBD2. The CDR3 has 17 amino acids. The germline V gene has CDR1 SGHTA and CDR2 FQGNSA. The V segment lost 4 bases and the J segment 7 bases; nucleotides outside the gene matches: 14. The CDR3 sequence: CASSYGITSGFMNEQFF. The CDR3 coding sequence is TGTGCCAGCAGCTACGGCATTACTAGCGGGTTTATGAATGAGCAGTTCTTC.

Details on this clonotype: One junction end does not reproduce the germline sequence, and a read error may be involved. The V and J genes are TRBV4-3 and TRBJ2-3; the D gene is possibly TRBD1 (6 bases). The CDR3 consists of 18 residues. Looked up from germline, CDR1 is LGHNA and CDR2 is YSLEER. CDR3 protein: CASSQEVTWTVSTDAQYF. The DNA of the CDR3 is TGCGCCAGCAGCCAAGAAGTAACGTGGACAGTCAGCACAGATGCGCAGTATTTT.

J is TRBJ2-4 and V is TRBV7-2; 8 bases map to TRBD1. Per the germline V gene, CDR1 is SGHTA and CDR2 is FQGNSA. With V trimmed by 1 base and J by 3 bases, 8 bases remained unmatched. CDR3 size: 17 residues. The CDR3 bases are TGTGCCAGCAGCTTAGTGCCAGGACAGGGAGGCAAAAACATTCAGTACTTC. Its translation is CASSLVPGQGGKNIQYF.

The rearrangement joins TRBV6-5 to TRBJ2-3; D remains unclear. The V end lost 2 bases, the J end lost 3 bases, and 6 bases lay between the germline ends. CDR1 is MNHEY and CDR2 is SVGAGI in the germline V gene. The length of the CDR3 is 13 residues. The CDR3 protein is CASSYQLTDTQYF. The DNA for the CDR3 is TGTGCCAGCAGTTACCAGCTTACAGATACGCAGTATTTT.

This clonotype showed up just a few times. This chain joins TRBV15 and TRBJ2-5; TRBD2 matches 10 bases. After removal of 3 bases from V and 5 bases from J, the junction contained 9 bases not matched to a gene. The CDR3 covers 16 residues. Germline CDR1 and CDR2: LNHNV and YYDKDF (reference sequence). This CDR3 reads CATSSRSGGDRETQYF. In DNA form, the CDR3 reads TGTGCCACCAGCAGTAGGAGCGGGGGGGATCGTGAGACCCAGTACTTC. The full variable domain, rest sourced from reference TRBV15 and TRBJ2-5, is DAMVIQNPRYQVTQFGKPVTLSCSQTLNHNVMYWYQQKSSQAPKLLFHYYDKDFNNEADTPDNFQSRRPNTSFCFLDIRSPGLGDTAMYLCATSSRSGGDRETQYFGPGTRLLVL.

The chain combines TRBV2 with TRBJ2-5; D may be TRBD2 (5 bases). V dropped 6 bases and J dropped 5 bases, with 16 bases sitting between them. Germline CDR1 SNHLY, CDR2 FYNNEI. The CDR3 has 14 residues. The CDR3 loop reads CASRAGLGSETQYF. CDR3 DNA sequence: TGTGCCAGCAGAGCCGGTCTGGGGAGCGAGACCCAGTACTTC.

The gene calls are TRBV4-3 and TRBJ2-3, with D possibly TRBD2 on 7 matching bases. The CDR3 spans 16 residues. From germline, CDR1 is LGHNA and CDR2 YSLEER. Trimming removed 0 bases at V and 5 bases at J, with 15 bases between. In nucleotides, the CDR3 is TGCGCCAGCAGCCAAGAGGGGACACCGGGAGGAGATACGCAGTATTTT. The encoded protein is CASSQEGTPGGDTQYF.

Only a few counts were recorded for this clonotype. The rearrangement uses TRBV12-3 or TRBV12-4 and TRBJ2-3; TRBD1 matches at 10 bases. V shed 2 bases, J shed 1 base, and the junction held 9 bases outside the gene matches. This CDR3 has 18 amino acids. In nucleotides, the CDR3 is TGTGCCAGCAGTTTATGGGTGGAGGGGACAGGGGGCACAGATACGCAGTATTTT. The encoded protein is CASSLWVEGTGGTDTQYF.

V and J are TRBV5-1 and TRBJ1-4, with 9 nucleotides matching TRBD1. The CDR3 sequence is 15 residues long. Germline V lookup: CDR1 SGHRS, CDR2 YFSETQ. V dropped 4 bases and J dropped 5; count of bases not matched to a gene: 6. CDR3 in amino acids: CASSTDRGGNEKLFF. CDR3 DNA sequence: TGCGCCAGCAGCACGGACAGGGGCGGAAATGAAAAACTGTTTTTT.

CDR3 in amino acids: CSARVRSGETQYF. In nucleotides, the CDR3 is TGCAGTGCTAGAGTTCGAAGCGGGGAGACCCAGTACTTC. This rearrangement joins TRBV20-1 to TRBJ2-5; maybe TRBD2 (6 bases). Looked up from germline, CDR1 is DFQATT and CDR2 is SNEGSKA (reference sequence). The CDR3 loop spans 13 amino acids. Trimming stripped 1 base from V and 5 bases from J, with 11 bases between.

CDR3 region: CASQTSGSPEQYF. In nucleotides, the CDR3 is TGTGCCAGCCAGACTAGCGGGAGTCCCGAGCAGTACTTC. The genes are TRBV6-6 and TRBJ2-7, with 12 nucleotides matching TRBD2. The V gene end was trimmed by 8 bases and the J gene end by 6 bases; junction bases not matched to a gene: 5. The CDR3 runs to 13 residues. Germline V gives CDR1 MNHNY, CDR2 SVGAGI (reference sequence).

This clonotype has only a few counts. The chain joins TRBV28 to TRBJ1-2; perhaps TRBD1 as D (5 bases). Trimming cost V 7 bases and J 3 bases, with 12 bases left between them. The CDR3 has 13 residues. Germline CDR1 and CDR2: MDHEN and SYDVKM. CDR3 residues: CASIRGFDYGYTF. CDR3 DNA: TGTGCCAGCATTAGGGGATTCGACTATGGCTACACCTTC.

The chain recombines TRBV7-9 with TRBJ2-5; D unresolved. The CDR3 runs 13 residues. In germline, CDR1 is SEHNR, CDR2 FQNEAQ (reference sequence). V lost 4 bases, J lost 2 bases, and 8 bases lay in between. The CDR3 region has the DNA TGTGCCAGCAGCTATAACACGCAAGAGACCCAGTACTTC. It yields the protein CASSYNTQETQYF. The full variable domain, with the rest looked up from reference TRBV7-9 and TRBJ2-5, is DTGVSQNPRHKITKRGQNVTFRCDPISEHNRLYWYRQTLGQGPEFLTYFQNEAQLEKSRLLSDRFSAERPKGSFSTLEIQRTEQGDSAMYLCASSYNTQETQYFGPGTRLLVL.

CDR3 in amino acids: CASSGLGRSGGHQETQYF. The DNA for the CDR3 is TGTGCCAGCAGCGGACTAGGGAGAAGCGGGGGGCACCAAGAGACCCAGTACTTC. The rearrangement uses TRBV9 and TRBJ2-5, with 9 bases aligning to TRBD2. Germline V gene lookup returns CDR1 SGDLS and CDR2 YYNGEE. This CDR3 is built from 18 residues. The trim removed 3 bases at V and 0 bases at J, leaving 12 bases unmatched.

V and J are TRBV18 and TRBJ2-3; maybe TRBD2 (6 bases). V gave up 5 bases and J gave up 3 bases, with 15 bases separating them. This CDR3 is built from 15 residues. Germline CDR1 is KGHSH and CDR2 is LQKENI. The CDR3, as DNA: TGTGCCAGCTCAAGGGACCTAGCGAGTACAGATACGCAGTATTTT. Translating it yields CASSRDLASTDTQYF.

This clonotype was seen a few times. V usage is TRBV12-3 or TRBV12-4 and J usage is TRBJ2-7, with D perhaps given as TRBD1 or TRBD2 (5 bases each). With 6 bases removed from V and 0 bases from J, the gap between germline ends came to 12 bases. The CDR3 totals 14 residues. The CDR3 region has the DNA TGTGCCAGCAGCACGGGACGGGACTCCTACGAGCAGTACTTC. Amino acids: CASSTGRDSYEQYF.

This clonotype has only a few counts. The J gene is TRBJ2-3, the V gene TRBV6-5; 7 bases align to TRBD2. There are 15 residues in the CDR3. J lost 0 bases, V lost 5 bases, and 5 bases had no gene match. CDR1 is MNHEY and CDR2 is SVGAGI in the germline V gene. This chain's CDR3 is CASSQTSASTDTQYF. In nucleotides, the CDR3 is TGTGCCAGCAGTCAAACTAGCGCTAGCACAGATACGCAGTATTTT.

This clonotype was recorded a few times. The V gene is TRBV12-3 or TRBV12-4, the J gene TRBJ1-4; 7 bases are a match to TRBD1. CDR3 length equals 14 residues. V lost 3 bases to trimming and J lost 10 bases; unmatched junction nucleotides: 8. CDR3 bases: TGTGCCAGCAGTTTTCAGGGGGTAATAGGAAAACTGTTTTTT. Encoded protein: CASSFQGVIGKLFF.

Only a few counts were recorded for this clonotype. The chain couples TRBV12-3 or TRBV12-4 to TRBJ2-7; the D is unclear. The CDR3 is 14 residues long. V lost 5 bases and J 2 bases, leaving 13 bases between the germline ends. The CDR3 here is CASSPRILTYEQYF. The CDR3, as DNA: TGTGCCAGCAGTCCTCGGATCTTAACCTACGAGCAGTACTTC.

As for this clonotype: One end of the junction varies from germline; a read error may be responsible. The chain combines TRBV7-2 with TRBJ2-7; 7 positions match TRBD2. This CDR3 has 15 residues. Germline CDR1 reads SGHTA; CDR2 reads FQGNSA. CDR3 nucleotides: TGTGCCAACAGCTTAGGTTTAGGCGGGGGCTACGAGCAGTACTTC. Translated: CANSLGLGGGYEQYF.

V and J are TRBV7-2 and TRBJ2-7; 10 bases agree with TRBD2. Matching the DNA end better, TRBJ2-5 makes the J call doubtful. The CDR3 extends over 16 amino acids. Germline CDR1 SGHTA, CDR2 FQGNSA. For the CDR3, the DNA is TGTGCCAGCAGCTTAGTCCCTAGCGGGGGTCAGCGGACCCAGTACTTC. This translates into CASSLVPSGGQRTQYF.

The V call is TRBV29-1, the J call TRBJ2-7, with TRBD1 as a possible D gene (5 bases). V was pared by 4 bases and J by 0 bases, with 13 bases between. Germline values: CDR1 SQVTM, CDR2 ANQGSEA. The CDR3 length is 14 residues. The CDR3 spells CSVAATVTSYEQYF. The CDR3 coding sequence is TGCAGCGTTGCCGCGACAGTTACCTCCTACGAGCAGTACTTC.

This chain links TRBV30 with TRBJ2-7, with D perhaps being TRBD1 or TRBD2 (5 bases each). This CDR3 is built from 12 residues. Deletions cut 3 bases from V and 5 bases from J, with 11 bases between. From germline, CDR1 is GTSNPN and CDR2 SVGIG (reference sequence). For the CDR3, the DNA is TGTGCCTGGAGGGAGATGGGGGACGAGCAGTACGTC. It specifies CAWREMGDEQYV.

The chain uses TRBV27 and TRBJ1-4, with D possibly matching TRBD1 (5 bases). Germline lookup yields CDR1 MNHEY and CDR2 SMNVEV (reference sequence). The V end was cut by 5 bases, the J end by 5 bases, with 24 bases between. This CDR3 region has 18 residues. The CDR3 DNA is TGTGCCAGCAGTCAACCGGGACCGGCAAATGGGGAGAATGAAAAACTGTTTTTT. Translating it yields CASSQPGPANGENEKLFF.

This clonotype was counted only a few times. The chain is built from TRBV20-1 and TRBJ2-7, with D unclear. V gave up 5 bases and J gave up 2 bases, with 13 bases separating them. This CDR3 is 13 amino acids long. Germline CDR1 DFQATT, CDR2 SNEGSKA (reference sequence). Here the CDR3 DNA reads TGCAGTGCTGCCCCCTTGCGGACCTACGAGCAGTACTTC. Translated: CSAAPLRTYEQYF.

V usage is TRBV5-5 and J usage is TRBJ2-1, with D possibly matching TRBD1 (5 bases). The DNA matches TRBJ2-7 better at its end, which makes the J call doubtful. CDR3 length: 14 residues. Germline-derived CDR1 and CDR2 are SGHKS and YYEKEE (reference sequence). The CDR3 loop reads CASSGRVTYNEQYF. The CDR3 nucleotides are TGTGCCAGCAGCGGCAGGGTTACCTACAATGAGCAGTACTTC.

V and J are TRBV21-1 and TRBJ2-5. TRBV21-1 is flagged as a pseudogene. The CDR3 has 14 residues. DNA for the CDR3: TGTGCCAGCAGCAAAGCTGGGCTACAAGAGACCCAGTACTTC. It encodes CASSKAGLQETQYF.

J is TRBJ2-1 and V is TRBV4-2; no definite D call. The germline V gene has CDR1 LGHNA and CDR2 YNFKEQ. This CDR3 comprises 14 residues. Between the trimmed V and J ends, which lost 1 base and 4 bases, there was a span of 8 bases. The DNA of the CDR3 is TGTGCCAGCAGCCAAGCTCCCCAATACAATGAGCAGTTCTTC. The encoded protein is CASSQAPQYNEQFF.

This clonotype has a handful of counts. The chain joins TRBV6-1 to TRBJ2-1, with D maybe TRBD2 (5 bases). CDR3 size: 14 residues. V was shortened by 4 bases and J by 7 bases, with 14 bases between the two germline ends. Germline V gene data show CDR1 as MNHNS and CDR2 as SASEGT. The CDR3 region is CASSAHQRMNEQFF. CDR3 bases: TGTGCCAGCAGTGCCCACCAGCGGATGAATGAGCAGTTCTTC.

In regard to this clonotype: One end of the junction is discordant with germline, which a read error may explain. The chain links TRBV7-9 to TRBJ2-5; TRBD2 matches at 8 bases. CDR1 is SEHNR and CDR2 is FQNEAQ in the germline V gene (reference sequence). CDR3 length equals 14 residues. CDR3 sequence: CAGSLAGGAETQYF. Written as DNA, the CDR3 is TGTGCCGGCAGCTTAGCCGGGGGGGCGGAGACCCAGTACTTC.